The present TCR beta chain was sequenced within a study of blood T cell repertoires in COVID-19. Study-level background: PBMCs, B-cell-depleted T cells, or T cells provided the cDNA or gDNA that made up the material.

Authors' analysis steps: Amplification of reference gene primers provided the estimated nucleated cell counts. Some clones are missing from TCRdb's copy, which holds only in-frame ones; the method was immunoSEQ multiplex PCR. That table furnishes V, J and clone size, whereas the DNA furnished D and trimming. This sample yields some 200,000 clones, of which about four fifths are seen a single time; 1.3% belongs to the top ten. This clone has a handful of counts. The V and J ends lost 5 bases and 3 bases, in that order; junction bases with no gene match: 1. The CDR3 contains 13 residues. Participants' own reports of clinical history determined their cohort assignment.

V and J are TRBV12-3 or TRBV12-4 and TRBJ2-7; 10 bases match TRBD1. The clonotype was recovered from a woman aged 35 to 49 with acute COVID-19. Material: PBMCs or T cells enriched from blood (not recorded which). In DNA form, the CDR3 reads TGTGCCAGCAGTCGGACAGGGGGCTACGAGCAGTACTTC. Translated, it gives CASSRTGGYEQYF.